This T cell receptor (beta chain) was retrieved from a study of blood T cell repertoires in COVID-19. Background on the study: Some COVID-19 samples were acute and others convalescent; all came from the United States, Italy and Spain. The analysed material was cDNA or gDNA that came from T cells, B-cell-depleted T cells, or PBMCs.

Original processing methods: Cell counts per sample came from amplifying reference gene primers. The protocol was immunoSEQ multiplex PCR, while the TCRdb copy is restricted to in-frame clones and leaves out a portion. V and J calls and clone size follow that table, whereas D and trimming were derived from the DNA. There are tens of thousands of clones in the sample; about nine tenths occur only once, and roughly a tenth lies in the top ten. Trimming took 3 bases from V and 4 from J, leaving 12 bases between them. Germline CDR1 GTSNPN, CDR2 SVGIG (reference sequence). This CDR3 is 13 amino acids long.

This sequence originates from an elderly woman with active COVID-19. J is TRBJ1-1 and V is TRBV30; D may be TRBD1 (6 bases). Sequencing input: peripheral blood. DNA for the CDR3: TGTGCCTGGAGCAAGGGGGGGGGCACTGAAGCTTTCTTT. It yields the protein CAWSKGGGTEAFF.